The 4 T cell receptor beta chains given below trace back to one sample, sequenced in a study of T cell responses to AZD1222 COVID-19 vaccine. Method: immunoSEQ multiplex PCR; TCRdb's copy keeps in-frame clones and lacks some. The sample has 100,000 to 150,000 clones; roughly nine tenths are singletons. The sample here was peripheral blood, taken on day 0 of AZD1222 vaccination. Source of these receptors: an adult in good health.

The V gene is TRBV7-2, the J gene TRBJ2-2; D call uncertain. Germline V gene sequence: CDR1 SGHTA, CDR2 FQGNSA. V lost 0 bases, J lost 3 bases, and 8 bases lay in between. CDR3 length: 15 residues. CDR3 coding DNA: TGTGCCAGCAGCTTAGCCTTTGCGGACACCGGGGAGCTGTTTTTT. The encoded protein is CASSLAFADTGELFF.

As regards this clone: The same CDR3 is also encoded by other DNA sequences in this sample. The chain uses TRBV7-2 and TRBJ2-7, with 8 bases fitting TRBD1. V gave up 4 bases and J gave up 0 bases; unmatched junction bases: 2. CDR3 size: 14 residues. Germline V lookup: CDR1 SGHTA, CDR2 FQGNSA. The DNA of the CDR3 is TGTGCCAGCAGCTGGGACAGGAGCTCCTACGAGCAGTACTTC. Translating it yields CASSWDRSSYEQYF.

This rearrangement joins TRBV19 to TRBJ1-2, with D uncertain. The CDR3 has 14 residues. Germline V lookup: CDR1 LNHDA, CDR2 SQIVND (reference sequence). V was trimmed by 0 bases and J by 4 bases, leaving 9 bases between them. The CDR3 spells CASSIDLGSYGYTF. The CDR3 DNA sequence: TGTGCCAGTAGTATAGATCTGGGGTCCTATGGCTACACCTTC.

CDR3 in amino acids: CASMPPGATEQYF. The CDR3 bases are TGTGCCAGCATGCCCCCCGGGGCTACTGAGCAGTACTTC. This sequence joins TRBV6-5 and TRBJ2-7; D possibly matches TRBD1 or TRBD2 (5 bases each). Germline CDR1 is MNHEY and CDR2 is SVGAGI. The CDR3 is 13 amino acids. V was clipped by 7 bases and J by 7 bases, with 17 bases between them.